Shown below are 30 T cell receptor beta chains from a single sample sequenced in a study of vaccination and CD4 T cells after COVID-19 (dated by TCRdb to 2022 to 2024). The sample's treatment or condition label is to be understood as: approximately 10-day PBMC culture with coronavirus spike peptide pools or control peptides (ViraFEST assay). CD4+ T cells from unexposed donors were collected before the COVID-19 pandemic (2011-2018). The library was prepared using PCR. TCRdb lists the instrument as Illumina iSeq 100. At the Johns Hopkins FTIC core, DNA from the cultured CD4+ T cells underwent TCR sequencing with the Oncomine TCR Beta short-read assay. TCRdb's own reprocessing of the public reads used fastp at Q25 and MiXCR and kept productive beta chains. Identical CDR3 protein sequences are pooled into one entry, listed with their most common genes and DNA. A total of a few thousand distinct CDR3 sequences appear in this sample, 20% to 25% of them only once. Together, the top ten hold roughly 15% of the sample.

For these TCRs, the target antigens are not known. The sample comprised CD4+ T cells from blood, cultured in vitro. These receptors were taken from a human donor in good health.

The chain carries TRBV5-6 and TRBJ2-4, with D possibly being TRBD1 (5 bases). This CDR3 has 13 amino acids. Trimming removed 2 bases at V and 6 bases at J, with 9 bases between. Looked up from germline, CDR1 is SGHDT and CDR2 is YYEEEE. CDR3 DNA: TGTGCCAGCAGCTTAGGACATCTAAACATTCAGTACTTC. Encoded protein: CASSLGHLNIQYF.

The chain employs TRBV4-3 and TRBJ1-2, with D perhaps matching TRBD1 (5 bases). Trimming stripped 0 bases from V and 6 bases from J, with 17 bases between. Germline V CDR1 and CDR2: LGHNA, YSLEER. CDR3 size: 16 residues. The CDR3 region is CASSQDGRGRVNGYTF. The CDR3 DNA follows: TGCGCCAGCAGCCAAGATGGCCGGGGGAGGGTCAATGGCTACACCTTC.

The chain is built from TRBV10-3 and TRBJ1-2; 8 bases fit TRBD1. V gave up 6 bases and J gave up 2 bases; unmatched junction bases: 2. CDR1 and CDR2 (germline): ENHRY, SYGVKD. The CDR3 sequence is 13 residues long. The CDR3 coding sequence is TGTGCCATCAGCCACAGGGGGAACTATGGCTACACCTTC. It yields the protein CAISHRGNYGYTF.

J is TRBJ1-6 and V is TRBV7-2; D gene ambiguous. Trimming stripped 7 bases from V and 6 bases from J, with 10 bases between. The CDR3 runs 13 residues. Per germline, CDR1 SGHTA and CDR2 FQGNSA. The CDR3 bases are TGTGCCAGCACCTCCACGGGTAATTCACCCCTCCACTTT. Its protein product is CASTSTGNSPLHF.

This clonotype was counted only a few times. This chain connects TRBV28 to TRBJ1-5; D uncertain. CDR1 and CDR2 from the germline V gene are MDHEN and SYDVKM. V was cut by 6 bases and J by 4 bases, with 13 bases left in between. The CDR3 is 14 amino acids. CDR3 nucleotides: TGTGCCAGCAGCCTGTGGGAGGATAATCAGCCCCAGCATTTT. Translation: CASSLWEDNQPQHF. Based on the CDR3 plus reference TRBV28 and TRBJ1-5, the full variable domain is DVKVTQSSRYLVKRTGEKVFLECVQDMDHENMFWYRQDPGLGLRLIYFSYDVKMKEKGDIPEGYSVSREKKERFSLILESASTNQTSMYLCASSLWEDNQPQHFGDGTRLSIL.

The rearrangement uses TRBV5-8 and TRBJ1-4; the D is unclear. The V end lost 5 bases, the J end lost 5 bases, and 4 bases lay between the germline ends. Per germline, CDR1 SGHTS and CDR2 YDEGEE. The CDR3 length is 11 residues. CDR3 in amino acids: CASSFNEKLFF. The DNA for the CDR3 is TGTGCCAGCAGTTTCAATGAAAAACTGTTTTTT.

The sample holds a few counts of this clonotype. The CDR3 DNA follows: TGTGCCAGCAGCTTGAGGGCCGGGGCCAACGTCCTGACTTTC. Its protein is CASSLRAGANVLTF. The chain combines TRBV7-9 with TRBJ2-6, with D perhaps matching TRBD2 (5 bases). Germline lookup yields CDR1 SEHNR and CDR2 FQNEAQ (reference sequence). Trimming removed 3 bases at V and 4 bases at J, with 7 bases between. The CDR3 covers 14 residues. The complete variable domain, with remaining parts taken from reference TRBV7-9 and TRBJ2-6, reads DTGVSQNPRHKITKRGQNVTFRCDPISEHNRLYWYRQTLGQGPEFLTYFQNEAQLEKSRLLSDRFSAERPKGSFSTLEIQRTEQGDSAMYLCASSLRAGANVLTFGAGSRLTVL.

The CDR3 here is CAMRGTGTDTQYF. The CDR3 nucleotides are TGTGCCATGCGGGGGACCGGCACAGATACGCAGTATTTT. The chain employs TRBV10-3 and TRBJ2-3; TRBD2 aligns across 7 bases. Trimming removed 9 bases from V and 1 base from J; junction bases left unmatched: 4. Germline CDR1 ENHRY, CDR2 SYGVKD. The CDR3 is made up of 13 amino acids.

This clonotype is categorized as medium-sized. The chain links TRBV20-1 to TRBJ2-2; D possibly corresponds to TRBD1 (6 bases). The CDR3 runs 14 residues. Trimming stripped 3 bases from V and 5 bases from J, with 13 bases between. Germline V CDR1 and CDR2: DFQATT, SNEGSKA (reference sequence). The CDR3 nucleotides are TGCAGTGCTAGTGGGGGCCAGAGAACCGGGGAGCTGTTTTTT. Amino acid sequence: CSASGGQRTGELFF.

The chain combines TRBV24-1 with TRBJ2-5; TRBD1 is a possible D gene (6 bases). This CDR3 is built from 15 residues. Deletions cut 4 bases from V and 1 base from J, with 12 bases between. CDR1 KGHDR and CDR2 SFDVKD come from the germline V gene. The CDR3 coding sequence is TGTGCCACCAGTGACTATGGACAGTTCCAAGAGACCCAGTACTTC. Translated, it gives CATSDYGQFQETQYF.

V and J are TRBV24-1 and TRBJ2-3, with TRBD2 as a possible D gene (6 bases). The V end was cut by 7 bases, the J end by 1 base, with 8 bases between. The CDR3 is made up of 13 amino acids. From germline, CDR1 is KGHDR and CDR2 SFDVKD. The CDR3 reads CATSREGTDTQYF. As DNA, the CDR3 is TGTGCCACCAGCAGGGAGGGCACAGATACGCAGTATTTT.

The V gene is TRBV20-1, the J gene TRBJ1-5; possible D gene TRBD1, 6 bases. Germline CDR1 reads DFQATT; CDR2 reads SNEGSKA (reference sequence). This CDR3 spans 16 amino acids. Trimming shortened V by 3 bases and J by 6 bases, and 21 bases separated the two germline ends. The CDR3 region is CSASGGRGFLRQPQHF. The DNA of the CDR3 is TGCAGTGCTAGCGGGGGCAGGGGATTTCTCCGTCAGCCCCAGCATTTT.

This clonotype was detected only a few times. The chain uses TRBV20-1 and TRBJ2-1; 12 bases agree with TRBD1. The CDR3 contains 15 residues. CDR1 DFQATT and CDR2 SNEGSKA come from the germline V gene (reference sequence). Germline trimming cut 5 bases from V and 6 bases from J; bases unmatched to any gene: 8. The CDR3 region is CSAYTGTGGFNEQFF. DNA of the CDR3: TGCAGTGCTTACACCGGGACAGGGGGCTTCAATGAGCAGTTCTTC.

The gene calls are TRBV6-2 or TRBV6-3 and TRBJ1-5, with D possibly matching TRBD1 (6 bases). V shed 2 bases and J shed 2 bases, with 13 bases lying between them. CDR3 size: 16 residues. Germline loops: CDR1 MNHEY, CDR2 SVGEGT. CDR3 sequence: CASSYHRDTGNQPQHF. In DNA, the CDR3 is TGTGCCAGCAGTTACCACAGGGATACGGGCAATCAGCCCCAGCATTTT.

The chain links TRBV7-9 to TRBJ1-1; D call uncertain. From germline, CDR1 is SEHNR and CDR2 FQNEAQ (reference sequence). The CDR3 contains 14 residues. Trimming stripped 5 bases from V and 1 base from J, with 11 bases between. This CDR3 is CASSPDYGNTEAFF. DNA of the CDR3: TGTGCCAGCAGCCCCGATTACGGGAACACTGAAGCTTTCTTT.

Only a few counts were recorded for this clonotype. The chain couples TRBV24-1 to TRBJ2-3; TRBD2 matches 7 bases. This CDR3 comprises 15 residues. Germline V gives CDR1 KGHDR, CDR2 SFDVKD. V lost 4 bases, J lost 2 bases, and 5 bases stayed unmatched. In DNA form, the CDR3 reads TGTGCCACCAGTGACCCGAGCGGGACCACAGATACGCAGTATTTT. It translates to CATSDPSGTTDTQYF.

This clonotype showed up just a few times. The V and J genes are TRBV6-2 or TRBV6-3 and TRBJ2-3; D uncertain. The CDR3 loop spans 19 amino acids. Trimming took 0 bases from V and 1 from J, leaving 20 bases between them. Germline V CDR1 and CDR2: MNHEY, SVGEGT. CDR3 region: CASSYSSGNIEIGTDTQYF. CDR3 sequence (DNA): TGTGCCAGCAGTTACTCTAGTGGTAATATCGAGATAGGCACAGATACGCAGTATTTT.

V usage is TRBV5-5 and J usage is TRBJ1-2; 7 bases map to TRBD1. Losses at the gene ends were 0 bases for V and 3 bases for J; bases not matched to a gene: 5. The CDR3 consists of 15 residues. Germline lookup yields CDR1 SGHKS and CDR2 YYEKEE (reference sequence). The CDR3 DNA reads as TGTGCCAGCAGCTTGGTTCCCAGGGGGGACTATGGCTACACCTTC. Protein: CASSLVPRGDYGYTF.

This clonotype showed up just a few times. The chain couples TRBV12-3 or TRBV12-4 to TRBJ2-2; the match to TRBD1 covers 8 bases. The CDR3 length is 14 residues. The J segment lost 2 bases and the V segment lost 6 bases, leaving 2 bases of the junction unmatched. In nucleotides, the CDR3 is TGTGCCAGCAGCGGACAGGGAAACACCGGGGAGCTGTTTTTT. The encoded protein is CASSGQGNTGELFF.

The gene calls are TRBV30 and TRBJ1-3, with D uncertain. CDR3 size: 13 residues. V shed 0 bases and J shed 8 bases, with 11 bases lying between them. Germline assignment: CDR1 GTSNPN and CDR2 SVGIG (reference sequence). The CDR3 here is CAWSVTEVDTIYF. The CDR3 DNA follows: TGTGCCTGGAGTGTTACGGAGGTGGACACCATATATTTT.

For the CDR3, the DNA is TGTGCCAGCAGCTCGCGGACAGGGGTCGGCTACGAGCAGTACTTC. Translated: CASSSRTGVGYEQYF. The V and J genes are TRBV5-4 and TRBJ2-7; 9 bases fit TRBD1. The trim removed 3 bases at V and 3 bases at J, leaving 7 bases unmatched. CDR1 is SGHNT, CDR2 YYREEE, per germline (reference sequence). This CDR3 contains 15 residues.

The V and J genes are TRBV11-3 and TRBJ2-4; either TRBD1 or TRBD2 may supply D (6 bases each). The CDR3 spans 17 residues. The germline gives CDR1 SGHNT, CDR2 YENEEA. V was cut by 5 bases and J by 3 bases, with 20 bases left in between. DNA for the CDR3: TGTGCCAGCAGCGAGGGGGGAAGGGTCCACGGCAAAAACATTCAGTACTTC. Amino acid sequence: CASSEGGRVHGKNIQYF.

The rearrangement joins TRBV20-1 to TRBJ2-5; D ambiguous. Germline CDR1 reads DFQATT; CDR2 reads SNEGSKA (reference sequence). This CDR3 has 14 amino acids. V dropped 4 bases and J dropped 4 bases, with 16 bases sitting between them. The CDR3 bases are TGCAGTGCTAATCCAGATATCAAGGGAGAGACCCAGTACTTC. Protein sequence: CSANPDIKGETQYF.

This clonotype occurred a few times. The rearrangement links TRBV21-1 to TRBJ2-5; no check of the table's D call, TRBD1, against the DNA was made. TRBV21-1 is described as a pseudogene. The CDR3 covers 15 residues. The CDR3 DNA follows: TGTGCCAGCAGCAATCATTCTCTGCCGGGAGAGACCCAGTACTTC. This sequence encodes CASSNHSLPGETQYF.

This chain uses TRBV6-1 with TRBJ2-6, with D uncertain. Germline CDR1 MNHNS, CDR2 SASEGT. Trimming took off 6 bases at V and 4 bases at J, with 7 bases between the two ends. The CDR3 totals 13 residues. The DNA of the CDR3 is TGTGCCAGCAGACGAACGGGGGCCAACGTCCTGACTTTC. Translated: CASRRTGANVLTF.

The DNA of the CDR3 is TGTGCCAGCAGGCTGGCCCCCTCGGATCGAAACACTGAAGCTTTCTTT. This codes for CASRLAPSDRNTEAFF. The rearrangement links TRBV6-1 to TRBJ1-1; no definite D call. The length of the CDR3 is 16 residues. Deletions cut 6 bases from V and 2 bases from J, with 19 bases between. Per germline, CDR1 MNHNS and CDR2 SASEGT.

The V and J genes are TRBV28 and TRBJ2-1; 16 nucleotides align to TRBD2. The DNA end is more similar to TRBJ2-7, so the J call may be wrong. Germline loops: CDR1 MDHEN, CDR2 SYDVKM. There are 19 residues in the CDR3. The CDR3 region is CASSFRGGLAGGPNNEQYF. CDR3 DNA: TGTGCCAGCAGTTTCCGTGGGGGACTAGCGGGGGGGCCGAACAATGAGCAGTACTTC.

The chain recombines TRBV7-3 with TRBJ1-1, with 8 bases fitting TRBD1. The germline gives CDR1 SGHTA, CDR2 FQGTGA. The CDR3 has 15 amino acids. Trimming at V came to 7 bases and at J to 5 bases, leaving 12 bases not matched to a gene. The CDR3 loop reads CASTPGAGGYTEAFF. The CDR3 nucleotides read TGTGCCAGCACCCCAGGGGCAGGGGGCTATACTGAAGCTTTCTTT.

By share, this clonotype counts as hyperexpanded. The CDR3 protein is CASSQEPRSSYNEQFF. The CDR3 DNA reads TGCGCCAGCAGCCAAGAACCGCGGAGCTCCTACAATGAGCAGTTCTTC. The V call is TRBV4-1, the J call TRBJ2-1; D call uncertain. The CDR3 runs to 16 residues. V lost 0 bases to trimming and J lost 0 bases, with 9 bases between them. Germline V gene lookup returns CDR1 MGHRA and CDR2 YSYEKL.

The rearrangement joins TRBV7-2 to TRBJ1-2; 7 positions match TRBD1. Trimming cost V 1 base and J 7 bases; bases outside gene matches: 3. Looked up from germline, CDR1 is SGHTA and CDR2 is FQGNSA. The CDR3 runs to 13 residues. Here the CDR3 DNA reads TGTGCCAGCAGCTTAGACCGACAGGGTGGCTACACCTTC. It is translated as CASSLDRQGGYTF. Supplemented by reference TRBV7-2 and TRBJ1-2, the full variable domain reads GAGVSQSPSNKVTEKGKDVELRCDPISGHTALYWYRQSLGQGLEFLIYFQGNSAPDKSGLPSDRFSAERTGGSVSTLTIQRTQQEDSAVYLCASSLDRQGGYTFGSGTRLTVV.